This T cell receptor beta chain was identified in a study of OX40 agonist ivuxolimab in advanced cancers. V trimming: 5 bases; J trimming: 11 bases; junction bases outside the gene matches: 7. CDR1 and CDR2 (germline): LNHDA, SQIVND (reference sequence). This CDR3 has 13 amino acids. Study conclusions and caveats: Relative to CD4+ cells, CD8+ T cells on average had more expanded clones.

Sequencing was performed with immunoSEQ multiplex PCR; in TCRdb, only in-frame clones are kept and a portion is missing. The sample has about 26,000 clones; roughly 80% are singletons. On this clone: Its antigen is unknown.

Sequencing used CD4+ or CD8+ T cells sorted from blood, obtained in a trial of the OX40 agonist ivuxolimab. The source of this sequence is an adult with an advanced solid tumor such as melanoma, head and neck, liver or kidney cancer. This chain connects TRBV19 to TRBJ2-2; 8 nucleotides line up with TRBD1. The CDR3 sequence: CASSGGQGLELFF. The DNA for the CDR3 is TGTGCCAGTAGTGGAGGACAGGGCCTTGAGCTGTTTTTT.